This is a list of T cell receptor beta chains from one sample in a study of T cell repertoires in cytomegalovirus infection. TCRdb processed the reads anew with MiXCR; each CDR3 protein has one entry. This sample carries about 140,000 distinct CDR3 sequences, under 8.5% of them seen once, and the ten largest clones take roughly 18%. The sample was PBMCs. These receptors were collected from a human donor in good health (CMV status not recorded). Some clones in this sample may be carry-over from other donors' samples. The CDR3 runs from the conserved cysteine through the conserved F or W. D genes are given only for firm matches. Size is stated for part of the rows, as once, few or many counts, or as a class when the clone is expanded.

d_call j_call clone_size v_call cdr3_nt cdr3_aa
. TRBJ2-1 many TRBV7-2 TGTGCCAGCAGCCCGGGCCCTGATGGCAATGAGCAGTTCTTC CASSPGPDGNEQFF
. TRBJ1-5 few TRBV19 TGTGCCAGTATGGAAAATCAGCCCCAGCATTTT CASMENQPQHF
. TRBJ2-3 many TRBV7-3 TGTGCCAGCAGCTTTGGGGGGGGCCGCACAGATACGCAGTATTTT CASSFGGGRTDTQYF
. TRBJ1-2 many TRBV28 TGTGCCAGCAGTTTATGGTCGTCAGCTAACTATGGCTACACCTTC CASSLWSSANYGYTF
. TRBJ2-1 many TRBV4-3 TGCGCCAGCAGCCAAGATCTGAGGACAGACTACAATGAGCAGTTCTTC CASSQDLRTDYNEQFF
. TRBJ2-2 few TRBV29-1 TGCAGCGTTGAAAGGGAAAACACCGGGGAGCTGTTTTTT CSVERENTGELFF
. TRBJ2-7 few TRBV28 TGTGCCAGCAAAGGGAACGCCTACGAGCAGTACTTC CASKGNAYEQYF
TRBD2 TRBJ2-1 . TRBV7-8 TGTGCCAGCAGCTTAAGGACCGGACTAGCGGGGGAAAATGAGCAGTTCTTC CASSLRTGLAGENEQFF
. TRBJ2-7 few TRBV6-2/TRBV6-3 TGTGCCAGCAGTTACGCGGCAGGGTACTCCTACGAGCAGTACTTC CASSYAAGYSYEQYF
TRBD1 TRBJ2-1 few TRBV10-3 TGTGCCATCAGTGCCGGAGACAGGGTAAGGTACAATGAGCAGTTCTTC CAISAGDRVRYNEQFF
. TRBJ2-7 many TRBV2 TGTGCCAGCAGCCTAGAGGGACCCTACGAGCAGTACTTC CASSLEGPYEQYF
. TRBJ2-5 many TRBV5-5 TGTGCCAGCACCTTCGGGCGGGCGGAGACCCAGTACTTC CASTFGRAETQYF
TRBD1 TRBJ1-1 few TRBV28 TGTGCCAGCAGTTCCCTTGGACAGGGGAACACTGAAGCTTTCTTT CASSSLGQGNTEAFF
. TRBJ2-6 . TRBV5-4 TGTGCCAGCAGCTTGGAGGGTACTGGGGCCAACGTCCTGACTTTC CASSLEGTGANVLTF
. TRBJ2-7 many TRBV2 TGTGCCAGCAGTGATGGAGGGGTGTACGAGCAGTACTTC CASSDGGVYEQYF
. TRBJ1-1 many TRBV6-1 TGTGCCAGCGAATCCAGAATGAACACTGAAGCTTTCTTT CASESRMNTEAFF
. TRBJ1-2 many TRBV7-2 TGTGCCAGCAGCTTCCCCCCCGCAGGGATGAACTATGGCTACACCTTC CASSFPPAGMNYGYTF
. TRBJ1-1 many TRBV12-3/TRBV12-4 TGTGCCAGCAGTTTAAAAGTTGGGGCGGTGAACACTGAAGCTTTCTTT CASSLKVGAVNTEAFF
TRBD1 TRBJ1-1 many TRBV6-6 TGTGCCAGCAGTTACAATGCCGGGACAGGGAACACTGAAGCTTTCTTT CASSYNAGTGNTEAFF
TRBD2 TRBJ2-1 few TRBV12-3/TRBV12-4 TGTGCCAGCAGTTTATCCAGCGGGGACGATGAGCAGTTCTTC CASSLSSGDDEQFF
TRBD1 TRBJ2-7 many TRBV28 TGTGCCAGCAGCCCCCCGGGACAGAACTACGAGCAGTACTTC CASSPPGQNYEQYF
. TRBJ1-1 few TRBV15 TGTGCCACCAGCTTAAATGCGGGCCCGGGCACTGAAGCTTTCTTT CATSLNAGPGTEAFF
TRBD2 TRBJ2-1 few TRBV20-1 TGCAGTGCTAGAGACGGCGGGGGGGCCCACAATGAGCAGTTCTTC CSARDGGGAHNEQFF
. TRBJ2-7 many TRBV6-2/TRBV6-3 TGTGCCAGCAAATACTGGGACACCTCCTACGAGCAGTACTTC CASKYWDTSYEQYF
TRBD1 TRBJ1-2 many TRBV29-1 TGCAGCGCGAGGGCAGGGGGCTCTTCTGGCTACACCTTC CSARAGGSSGYTF
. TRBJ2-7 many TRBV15 TGTGCCACCAGCAGAGCAGGGGGGGGATTCGCCCCCTACGAGCAGTACTTC CATSRAGGGFAPYEQYF